Below are 13 T cell receptor beta chains sequenced from a single sample in a study of identical twins. MiXCR, run by TCRdb on the 5' RACE reads, gives a single entry per CDR3 protein. This repertoire shows fewer than 250,000 distinct CDR3 sequences, around 6.8% found once; its top ten account for approximately 2%. These sequences were also reported in another study, on yellow fever vaccine responses in identical twins.

Material for sequencing was memory (CD45RO+) T cells sorted from blood. Receptors were obtained from a woman under 30 in good health.

This clonotype was seen many times. This chain connects TRBV4-2 to TRBJ1-2, with D hard to call. Deletions cut 0 bases from V and 8 bases from J, with 13 bases between. The length of the CDR3 is 14 residues. The V gene's germline CDR1 is LGHNA and CDR2 YNFKEQ. CDR3 amino acids: CASSQDVRNGGYTF. The CDR3 bases are TGTGCCAGCAGCCAAGATGTACGAAACGGAGGCTACACCTTC.

In this sample, this clonotype turned up a few times. The chain is built from TRBV7-2 and TRBJ2-7; TRBD2 is a possible D gene (5 bases). Germline CDR1 is SGHTA and CDR2 is FQGNSA. The CDR3 sequence is 14 residues long. V lost 1 base, J lost 6 bases, and 13 bases lay in between. The CDR3, as DNA: TGTGCCAGCAGCTTAGTTGCGGACGCGGGCGAGCAGTACTTC. Its translation is CASSLVADAGEQYF.

This clonotype has at least ten counts. This chain joins TRBV5-1 and TRBJ1-6; possible D gene TRBD1, 5 bases. Germline V gene data show CDR1 as SGHRS and CDR2 as YFSETQ. V was pared by 0 bases and J by 0 bases, with 7 bases between. The CDR3 has 16 residues. The CDR3 sequence: CASSLEGSSYNSPLHF. CDR3 DNA sequence: TGCGCCAGCAGCTTGGAGGGGAGCTCCTATAATTCACCCCTCCACTTT.

The J gene is TRBJ2-1, the V gene TRBV7-8, with TRBD1 as a possible D gene (5 bases). Germline V lookup: CDR1 SGHVS, CDR2 FQNEAQ. V lost 8 bases and J lost 4, with 15 bases in between. The CDR3 spans 14 residues. The CDR3 sequence is CASGKTEVYNEQFF. CDR3 nucleotides: TGTGCCAGCGGGAAGACAGAAGTTTACAATGAGCAGTTCTTC.

This clonotype occurred a few times. In DNA, the CDR3 is TGTGCCAGCAGGAACAGGGTCGATACGCAGTATTTT. It is translated as CASRNRVDTQYF. V gene TRBV6-5 combines with J gene TRBJ2-3, with D perhaps TRBD1 (6 bases). The CDR3 length is 12 residues. V lost 6 bases and J lost 6, with 10 bases in between. Looked up from germline, CDR1 is MNHEY and CDR2 is SVGAGI.

V usage is TRBV20-1 and J usage is TRBJ2-5, with D perhaps TRBD2 (5 bases). The germline V gene has CDR1 DFQATT and CDR2 SNEGSKA (reference sequence). CDR3 size: 14 residues. V lost 2 bases to trimming and J lost 5 bases, with 15 bases between them. The CDR3 DNA reads as TGCAGTGCTAGAAGGGCCGGTGGCGGGGAGACCCAGTACTTC. It translates to CSARRAGGGETQYF.

The table lists this clonotype with many counts. The V and J genes are TRBV4-2 and TRBJ2-7; D is possibly TRBD2 (6 bases). This CDR3 spans 15 amino acids. V lost 0 bases and J lost 2, with 11 bases in between. Germline CDR1 and CDR2: LGHNA and YNFKEQ. The DNA for the CDR3 is TGTGCCAGCAGCCAAGATTTCTCGGGGGCCTACGAGCAGTACTTC. Its translation is CASSQDFSGAYEQYF.

The V and J genes are TRBV27 and TRBJ2-1, with D uncertain. V was trimmed by 0 bases and J by 8 bases, leaving 5 bases between them. The CDR3 consists of 12 residues. CDR1 is MNHEY, CDR2 SMNVEV, per germline (reference sequence). The DNA of the CDR3 is TGTGCCAGCAGTTTATCTCGGGATGAGCAGTTCTTC. Translating it yields CASSLSRDEQFF.

The chain combines TRBV7-9 with TRBJ2-1; D is unclear. CDR1 SEHNR and CDR2 FQNEAQ come from the germline V gene (reference sequence). V was trimmed by 3 bases and J by 6 bases, leaving 12 bases between them. The CDR3 is made up of 14 amino acids. The CDR3 DNA is TGTGCCAGCAGCTTTGGTTCTTTGAGCAATGAGCAGTTCTTC. Encoded protein: CASSFGSLSNEQFF.

The genes are TRBV28 and TRBJ2-1; D is possibly TRBD2 (5 bases). CDR1 and CDR2 (germline): MDHEN, SYDVKM. This CDR3 has 12 residues. Trimming took 8 bases from V and 4 from J, leaving 9 bases between them. CDR3 sequence reads: CASGERYNEQFF. The CDR3 nucleotides are TGTGCCAGCGGGGAGCGGTACAATGAGCAGTTCTTC.

In this sample, this clonotype turned up a few times. The V gene is TRBV7-9, the J gene TRBJ2-6; TRBD2 might be the D (6 bases). The CDR3 is 17 amino acids. Trimming removed 0 bases from V and 2 bases from J, with 11 bases in between. The germline V gene encodes CDR1 SEHNR and CDR2 FQNEAQ (reference sequence). CDR3 loop: CASSLARGSPGANVLTF. The CDR3 DNA is TGTGCCAGCAGCTTAGCACGGGGGTCCCCTGGGGCCAACGTCCTGACTTTC.

In this sample, this clonotype turned up once. Given a much more abundant clone one base away, this may be a read error. Because the CDR3 is missing its conserved closing phenylalanine or tryptophan, this is likely a read error. This chain links TRBV15 with TRBJ2-7; D is possibly TRBD1 (6 bases). CDR1 is LNHNV and CDR2 is YYDKDF in the germline V gene (reference sequence). The ends were cut back, 0 bases at V and 3 bases at J, with 12 bases in the middle. This CDR3 is 15 amino acids long. The CDR3: CATSRERGTNYEQYL. CDR3 bases: TGTGCCACCAGCAGAGAAAGAGGGACAAACTACGAGCAGTACTTA.

V usage is TRBV13 and J usage is TRBJ2-1; D is undetermined. Deletions cut 4 bases from V and 4 bases from J, with 14 bases between. The CDR3 is 15 residues long. Germline CDR1 and CDR2: PRHDT and FYEKMQ (reference sequence). CDR3 in DNA: TGTGCCAGCAGCTCACGGACCCAGAGTTACAATGAGCAGTTCTTC. Translation gives CASSSRTQSYNEQFF.